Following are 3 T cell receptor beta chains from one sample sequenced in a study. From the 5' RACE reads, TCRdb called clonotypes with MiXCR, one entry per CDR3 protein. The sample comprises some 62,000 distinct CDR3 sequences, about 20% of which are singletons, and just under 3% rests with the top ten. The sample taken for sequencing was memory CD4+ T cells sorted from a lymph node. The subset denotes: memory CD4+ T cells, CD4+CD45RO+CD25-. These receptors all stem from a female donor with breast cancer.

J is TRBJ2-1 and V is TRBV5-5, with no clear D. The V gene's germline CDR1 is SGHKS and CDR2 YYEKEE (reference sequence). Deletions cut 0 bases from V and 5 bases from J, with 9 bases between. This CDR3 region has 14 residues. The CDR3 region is CASSLVGSNNEQFF. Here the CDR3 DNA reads TGTGCCAGCAGCTTGGTTGGGTCAAACAATGAGCAGTTCTTC.

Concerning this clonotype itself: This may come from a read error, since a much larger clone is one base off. Here the CDR3 reads CASSHSPRETQYF. In DNA form, the CDR3 reads TGTGCCAGCAGCCATTCACCAAGAGAGACCCAGTACTTC. The V gene is TRBV7-3, the J gene TRBJ2-5; D unresolved. CDR1 and CDR2 from the germline V gene are SGHTA and FQGTGA. Trimming pared 5 bases from V and 4 bases from J, leaving 11 bases between. This CDR3 comprises 13 residues. The full variable domain, its missing parts supplied by reference TRBV7-3 and TRBJ2-5, is GAGVSQTPSNKVTEKGKYVELRCDPISGHTALYWYRQSLGQGPEFLIYFQGTGAADDSGLPNDRFFAVRPEGSVSTLKIQRTERGDSAVYLCASSHSPRETQYFGPGTRLLVL.

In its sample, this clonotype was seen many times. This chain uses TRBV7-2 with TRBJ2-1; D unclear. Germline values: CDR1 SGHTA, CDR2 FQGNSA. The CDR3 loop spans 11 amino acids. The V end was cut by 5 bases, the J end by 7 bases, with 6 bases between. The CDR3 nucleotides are TGTGCCAGCAGCCCACAAAATGAGCAGTTCTTC. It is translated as CASSPQNEQFF.